This TCR beta chain was identified during a study of regulatory T cells in long-lasting Graves disease. Arm-PCR of CDR3 regions and iRepertoire HTBI primers were the basis on which TCR beta libraries were built. Under the authors' procedure: The samples included approximately 62 TRBV and roughly 14 TRBJ segments. TCRdb passed the multiplex PCR reads through MiXCR, listing each CDR3 protein once. These V and J calls derive from TCRdb rather than the authors' analysis. The table includes a few hundred thousand distinct CDR3 sequences, about 20% detected once. In this sample, this clonotype turned up many times. The time point here: persistent/refractory GD, antithyroid drugs over 5 years with positive TRAb. The authors made the TCR library using RNA they extracted from PBMCs. CDR3 size: 14 residues. With 5 bases removed from V and 9 bases from J, the gap between germline ends came to 17 bases. Per the germline V gene, CDR1 is MDHEN and CDR2 is SYDVKM.

Material: peripheral blood mononuclear cells (PBMCs), obtained when the disease was refractory, from a patient treated with antithyroid drugs. This TCR derives from a female donor with Graves disease. The rearrangement uses TRBV28 and TRBJ2-4, with D uncertain. CDR3 in amino acids: CASSPFGQTGIQYF. CDR3 coding DNA: TGTGCCAGCAGTCCCTTCGGTCAGACGGGCATTCAGTACTTC.